This T cell receptor (beta chain) was obtained from a study of identical twins. With no exceptions, donors were healthy Caucasians. Findings and limits, study-wide: Zero-insertion analyses were open to partial confounding by invariant MAIT and iNKT cells.

This clonotype was detected a few times. Its antigen is unknown. In germline, CDR1 is KGHSH, CDR2 LQKENI. Deletions cut 1 base from V and 7 bases from J, with 19 bases between. The CDR3 loop spans 16 amino acids. Carrying unique molecular identifiers, the cDNA also gained a universal primer site through template switching. TCRdb redid the calling of the 5' RACE reads with MiXCR, one entry per CDR3 protein. The sample lists 1.5 million to 2 million distinct CDR3 sequences; less than 40% were seen once. Sample: cord blood. This rearrangement joins TRBV18 to TRBJ1-2; tentative D call: TRBD1 (5 bases). This TCR came from a newborn girl in good health. The CDR3 region has the DNA TGTGCCAGCTCACCACAATTTCTGGCAGGGAAGTCTGGCTACACCTTC. It translates to CASSPQFLAGKSGYTF.